This T cell receptor beta chain was sequenced during a study of T-cell reconstitution after alpha-beta-depleted transplantation in children. The length of the CDR3 is 13 residues. V lost 5 bases, J lost 2 bases, and 9 bases lay in between. Broader study findings: The origin of high day-60 TCRbeta diversity in some patients lay in surviving recipient T cells and thymic progenitors.

Preparation of the TCRbeta library was carried out with unique molecular identifiers. Each CDR3 protein gets one entry after TCRdb re-called the PCR reads with MiXCR. The sample holds about 980,000 distinct CDR3 sequences, 25% to 30% seen once. A few counts support this clonotype. The antigen is not known. Sample: PBMCs, mostly from graft donor cells, taken 360 days after TCRalphabeta/CD19-depleted stem cell transplant. V usage is TRBV12-3 or TRBV12-4 and J usage is TRBJ2-5; D remains unclear. The source is a boy younger than two who had a stem cell transplant for SCID, so the T cells may come from the graft donor. The CDR3 coding sequence is TGTGCCAGCAGTCCCGTTGGGCAAGAGACCCAGTACTTC. This encodes CASSPVGQETQYF.